This TCR beta chain derives from a study of CD8+ T cells in alopecia areata. The wider study: Those receiving the skin were roughly 7-11-week-old female C3H/HeJ mice, whose grafts came from roughly 6-13-month-old C3H/HeJ donors with spontaneous alopecia.

Broader study findings: Lesional scalp, especially alopecia totalis/universalis, showed higher clonality than normal scalp.

Germline CDR1 NSQYPW, CDR2 LRSPGD (reference sequence). The CDR3 length is 14 residues. This clone was seen at least ten times. What it recognizes is unknown. The listed genes are named as in mouse. The read terminates 4 residues before the CDR3 end, so the remaining end is supplied by the germline J gene. Cell sorting was performed on pooled cutaneous lymph node cells with CD4, CD8alpha, NKG2D, NKG2ACE and other markers. Following RNA extraction, reverse transcription yielded cDNA that acted as the sequencing template. Assay: immunoSEQ multiplex PCR; the TCRdb copy retains only in-frame clones and omits some. This repertoire holds over 15,000 clones, and none appear only once.

This receptor was obtained from a C3H/HeJ mouse with alopecia areata. The strain is characterized by the MHC haplotype H2-k. The rearrangement uses TRBV1 and TRBJ2-5; 9 bases align to TRBD2. The sequenced sample consisted of CD8+ T cells sorted from a lymph node. The CDR3 sequence: CTCSAGLGADTQYF. CDR3 DNA, as far as it was read: TGCACCTGCAGTGCAGGACTGGGGGCGGAC.